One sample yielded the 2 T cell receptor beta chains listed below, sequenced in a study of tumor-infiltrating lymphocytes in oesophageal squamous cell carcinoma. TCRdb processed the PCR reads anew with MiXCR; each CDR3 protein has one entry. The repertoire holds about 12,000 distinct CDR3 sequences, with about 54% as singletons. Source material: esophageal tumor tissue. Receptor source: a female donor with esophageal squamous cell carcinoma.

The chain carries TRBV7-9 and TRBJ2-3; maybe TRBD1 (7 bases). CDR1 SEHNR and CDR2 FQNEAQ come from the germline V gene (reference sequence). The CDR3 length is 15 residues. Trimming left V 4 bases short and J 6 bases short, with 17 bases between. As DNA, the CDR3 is TGTGCCAGCAGCTGGGGGGACAGCAGAGCCGATACGCAGTATTTT. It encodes CASSWGDSRADTQYF.

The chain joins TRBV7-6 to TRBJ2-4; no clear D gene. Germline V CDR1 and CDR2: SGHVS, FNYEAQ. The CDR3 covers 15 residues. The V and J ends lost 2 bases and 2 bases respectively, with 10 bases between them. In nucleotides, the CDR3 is TGTGCCAGCAGCTTATGCCAGACCCCCAAAAACATTCAGTACTTC. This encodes CASSLCQTPKNIQYF.